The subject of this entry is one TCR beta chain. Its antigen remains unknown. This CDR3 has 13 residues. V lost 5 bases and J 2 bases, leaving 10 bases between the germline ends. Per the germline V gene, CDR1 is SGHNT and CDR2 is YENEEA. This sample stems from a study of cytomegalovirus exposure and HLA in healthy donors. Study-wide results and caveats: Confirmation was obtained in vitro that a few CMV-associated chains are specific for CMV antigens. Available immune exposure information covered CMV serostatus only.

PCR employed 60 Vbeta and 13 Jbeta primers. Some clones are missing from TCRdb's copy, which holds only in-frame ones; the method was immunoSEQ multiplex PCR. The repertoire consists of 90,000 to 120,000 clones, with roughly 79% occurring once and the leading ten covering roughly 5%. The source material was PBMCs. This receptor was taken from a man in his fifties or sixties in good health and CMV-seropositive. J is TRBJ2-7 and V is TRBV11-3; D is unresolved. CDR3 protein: CASSLRSTYEQYF. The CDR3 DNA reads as TGTGCCAGCAGCCTCCGGAGTACCTACGAGCAGTACTTC.